This record concerns one T cell receptor beta chain sequence. This clonotype appeared many times. The clone's antigen remains unknown. No quality values exist for individual bases; no much larger clone is one base distant. CDR1 and CDR2 were assigned from the germline V gene as SNHLY and FYNNEI. V is clipped by 1 base and J by 0 bases, and the sequence between their germline boundaries is 10 bases long. The CDR3 numbers 15 residues from cysteine through phenylalanine. The retained sequence is limited to the CDR3, 45 bases, with the frame set at the first base. TCR beta CDR3 regions were amplified from RNA transcripts. For the first round of RT-PCR on the TCR CDR3, the HTBI primer set was used together with the Qiagen OneStep RT-PCR kit. Libraries were constructed in a second round of multiplex PCR, after which size selection and purification were carried out. Sequencing of the libraries was done on an Illumina HiSeq2000 using paired-end 100 bp reads. Turning to the authors' computational methods: Raw data were processed with SOAPnuke, discarding reads with adapters, uncalled bases, mean Phred below 15, or no exact constant-primer or identifier match. COPE v1.2.5 was used to merge the high-quality paired reads, and each unique nucleotide sequence was defined as a clonotype. Clonotypes were aligned to IMGT TRBV, TRBD and TRBJ reference segments using MiTCR v1.1. The analysis was restricted to V-J combinations with a frequency above 0.0001, which together covered 99.2% of the repertoires. The TCS score was defined as F50 (clonal expansion) divided by E x V (chaos), with BLOSUM62-based TCRdist calculated between CDR3 peptides within each V-J. Welch's t-statistics and random forest reduced 450 to 600 V-J features to 10 to 15, which were used in a naive Bayes classifier (R e1071). TCRdb reprocessing: public reads trimmed at Q25 with fastp, clones called with MiXCR, in-frame beta chains kept. Rows are unified per CDR3 protein, each entry keeping the most common DNA and genes. The authors' filters were not applied to this entry. The sample includes 360,000 or so distinct CDR3 sequences, with roughly 15% observed a single time. The top ten constitute roughly 20% of the sample.

The data stem from a study of T cells in Graves' hyperthyroidism and ophthalmopathy (dated by TCRdb to the late 2010s). Regarding the complete study: Peripheral blood samples were taken at initial diagnosis, before any treatment was given. TCR Vbeta CDR3 sequencing of 120 to 150 peripheral blood samples (approximately 44 ophthalmopathy, around 80 hyperthyroidism and roughly 17 progressor patients) is reported in the paper. Once sampling was done, hyperthyroidism patients were given methimazole at a starting dose of 30 mg daily, whereas ophthalmopathy patients were given high-dose intravenous methylprednisolone. A discovery cohort of approximately 100 patients, roughly 45 with Graves' ophthalmopathy and about 60 with stable Graves' hyperthyroidism, was used to find distinguishing TCR V-J signatures. Prospective prediction of ophthalmopathy was tested in an independent validation cohort of approximately 19 hyperthyroidism patients and 17 patients who later progressed to ophthalmopathy. Thyroid tissue and blood T-cell repertoires from six Graves' hyperthyroidism patients were also compared in the study. For training and testing, the approximately 92 patients in the discovery cohort were randomly divided in a 7:3 ratio.

Study-level results and caveats: Sample size was not statistically predetermined, and investigators were not blinded to group allocation. In validation, progression to ophthalmopathy was predicted by the model with 70% to 71% sensitivity and roughly 76% specificity, a median of approximately 6.5 months before onset. Most expanded thyroid clonotypes (frequency above 0.001) were also found in blood, which suggests that blood repertoires may mirror thyroid immune responses. Ophthalmopathy was separated from stable hyperthyroidism by a 13 V-J signature model, with over 85% sensitivity and 81% to 82% specificity obtained in cross-validation and 80%/75% obtained in testing.

Ophthalmopathy patients had moderately to severely active disease, with a Clinical Activity Score of 3 or more, a NOSPECS grade of 4 or more, and a disease duration of less than 3 months. Patients with uncontrolled infections, other autoimmune diseases, pregnancy or lactation were excluded. Clinical symptoms, serum thyroxine and TRAb, thyroid ultrasound, and orbital computed tomography formed the basis for the diagnoses. Ficoll-Paque density gradient centrifugation was used to isolate PBMCs from under 11 ml of fresh peripheral blood. Total RNA was extracted with Trizol reagent, and quality was checked on an Agilent 2100 Bioanalyzer.

What was sequenced was blood. The TCR sequence derives from a woman between 55 and 75 years old with Graves' ophthalmopathy. The sequence is built from TRBV2 and TRBJ2-7; confidence is insufficient to name the D gene. The sequence in DNA is TGTGCCAGCAGTGAAGGGGCCGAGAGCTCCTACGAGCAGTACTTC. This encodes CASSEGAESSYEQYF.